This T cell receptor beta chain comes out of a study of T cells in Graves' hyperthyroidism and ophthalmopathy. This clonotype was observed at least ten times. Its target is unknown. Germline V lookup: CDR1 SGHAT, CDR2 FQNNGV. The CDR3 contains 14 residues. Trimming removed 2 bases from V and 4 bases from J, with 10 bases in between. Study-level findings and limits: Classification by a 13 V-J model distinguished ophthalmopathy from stable hyperthyroidism. Ophthalmopathy got predicted by the model a median approximately 6 months before its onset.

Diagnosis relied on clinical symptoms, serum thyroxine and TRAb, thyroid ultrasound and orbital computed tomography. RNA transcripts provided the source from which TCR beta CDR3 regions were amplified. The HTBI primer set drove a first-round RT-PCR of the TCR CDR3. TCRdb reprocessed the multiplex PCR reads with MiXCR, giving one entry per CDR3 protein. The table includes over 350,000 distinct CDR3 sequences, approximately 17% detected once. The source material was blood. This TCR was sampled from a young man with Graves' ophthalmopathy. This chain connects TRBV11-2 to TRBJ2-3; a weak D match, TRBD2 (6 bases). CDR3 DNA sequence: TGTGCCAGCAGCTTACCGGGGGTGGCAGATACGCAGTATTTT. The encoded protein is CASSLPGVADTQYF.